The 8 T cell receptor beta chains below come from one sample, sequenced in a study of T cell responses to AZD1222 COVID-19 vaccine (TCRdb year 2021). Taken with the paper, the label for time point translates to: about 28 days (+/-7) after the second vaccine dose. Libraries were made using the immunoSEQ multiplex PCR assay. TCRdb obtained this table from immuneACCESS and retained in-frame rearrangements with V and J assigned. These tables miss some clones; where compared with another copy, unresolved V genes account for less than half of the shortfall, and the remainder is unexplained. This sample gives 180,000 or so clones in total; roughly 91% of them show up just once. The ten largest clonotypes hold less than 2.5% of the sample. The source material was peripheral blood, sampled 28 days after the second AZD1222 dose. The receptors originated from an adult who received the AZD1222 COVID-19 vaccine.

The chain combines TRBV6-2 or TRBV6-3 with TRBJ1-1; tentatively, D is TRBD1 (6 bases). The CDR3 sequence is 14 residues long. Germline V lookup: CDR1 MNHEY, CDR2 SVGEGT. The germline V and J ends were trimmed by 6 bases and 4 bases, with 15 bases remaining between them. In DNA, the CDR3 is TGTGCCAGCAGCCACCGTGCAGGGGTCACTGAAGCTTTCTTT. Protein product: CASSHRAGVTEAFF.

V usage is TRBV6-1 and J usage is TRBJ2-1; D remains ambiguous. The CDR3 consists of 13 residues. Trimming took 2 bases from V and 7 from J, leaving 9 bases between them. Per the germline V gene, CDR1 is MNHNS and CDR2 is SASEGT. The CDR3, as DNA: TGTGCCAGCAGTGAAATAACTTCTAATGAGCAGTTCTTC. Residues: CASSEITSNEQFF.

This clone turned up a few times. Written as DNA, the CDR3 is TGTGCCAGCAGCTCACAGGGGACCCTTAACTATGGCTACACCTTC. This encodes CASSSQGTLNYGYTF. V is TRBV6-2 or TRBV6-3 and J is TRBJ1-2; 7 bases line up with TRBD1. This CDR3 is built from 15 residues. Germline V lookup: CDR1 MNHEY, CDR2 SVGEGT. V lost 6 bases, J lost 1 base, and 8 bases stayed unmatched.

The V and J genes are TRBV19 and TRBJ1-5; no definite D call. Germline V gene data show CDR1 as LNHDA and CDR2 as SQIVND (reference sequence). Between the trimmed V and J ends, which lost 3 bases and 0 bases, there was a span of 12 bases. The CDR3 has 16 amino acids. As DNA, the CDR3 is TGTGCCAGTAGTATGGGAAAGTCGTATAGCAATCAGCCCCAGCATTTT. Translation: CASSMGKSYSNQPQHF.

The chain carries TRBV6-6 and TRBJ1-2; D possibly corresponds to TRBD1 (6 bases). Trimming left V 11 bases short and J 7 bases short, with 14 bases between. The germline V gene encodes CDR1 MNHNY and CDR2 SVGAGI (reference sequence). This CDR3 spans 11 amino acids. CDR3 protein: CAAEEGVGYTF. In DNA, the CDR3 is TGTGCCGCCGAGGAGGGGGTTGGCTACACCTTC.

V usage is TRBV3-1 (or the pseudogene TRBV3-2) and J usage is TRBJ1-1, with D possibly matching TRBD1 (6 bases). V was shortened by 3 bases and J by 8 bases, with 7 bases between the two germline ends. The CDR3 covers 11 residues. Germline V gene lookup returns CDR1 LGHDT and CDR2 YNNKEL (reference sequence). The chain's CDR3 is CASSHDREAFF. CDR3 DNA: TGTGCCAGCAGCCACGACAGGGAAGCTTTCTTT.

The gene calls are TRBV7-2 and TRBJ1-1; TRBD1 agrees at 9 bases. V was pared by 5 bases and J by 4 bases, with 11 bases of the junction left unmatched. CDR3 length: 16 residues. Germline V CDR1 and CDR2: SGHTA, FQGNSA. CDR3 in DNA: TGTGCCAGCAGCAAAAGTGGGACAGGGATGGGCACTGAAGCTTTCTTT. Translating it yields CASSKSGTGMGTEAFF.

The CDR3 nucleotides are TGTGCCAGCAGCTTACGGCTGGAGGTTGGGACCGGGGAGCTGTTTTTT. Translated: CASSLRLEVGTGELFF. The V gene is TRBV5-6, the J gene TRBJ2-2; the D gene is possibly TRBD2 (5 bases). The CDR3 consists of 16 residues. Germline values: CDR1 SGHDT, CDR2 YYEEEE. Trimming took off 2 bases at V and 5 bases at J, with 16 bases between the two ends.